This T cell receptor (beta chain) was obtained from a study of blood T cell repertoires in COVID-19. Some clones are missing from TCRdb's copy, which holds only in-frame ones; the method was immunoSEQ multiplex PCR. This table has a few hundred thousand clones, around 87% appearing once. The sequence was obtained from a woman aged 50 to 60 with acute or convalescent COVID-19. The sequenced material came from peripheral blood.

The CDR3 here is CTSSPPTPDSPLTGELFF. The CDR3 DNA follows: TGCACCAGCAGCCCCCCTACCCCGGACAGTCCTCTCACCGGGGAGCTGTTTTTT. The chain has TRBV1 and TRBJ2-2; the table's TRBD1 call for D was not verified on the DNA. TRBV1 corresponds to a pseudogene. The CDR3 is 18 amino acids.